What follows is one T cell receptor (beta chain) and its context. The read gets to within 3 residues of the CDR3 end, and the germline J gene fills in the rest. The sample is drawn from a study of T cells in women clearing cervical HPV infection. The overall study: No precancer developed; the control's incident HPV16 infection cleared within 12 months.

Germline values: CDR1 MNHEY, CDR2 SVGEGT. This CDR3 region has 16 residues. Sequenced by immunoSEQ multiplex PCR; TCRdb stores in-frame clones only, minus some. The table for this sample gives some 30,000 clones. Specimen: blood buffy coat. The V call is TRBV6-2 or TRBV6-3, the J call TRBJ2-3; D perhaps matches TRBD2 (5 bases). The TCR comes from a woman aged 18 to 75 with a cervical HPV16 infection that either progressed to CIN3+ or cleared (not recorded which). The part of the CDR3 DNA that was read is TGTGCCAGCAGTTACTCAATGGCGGGCGTACAAGAGACG. Encoded protein: CASSYSMAGVQET. Given in full, the CDR3 is CASSYSMAGVQETQYF.